This is a list of T cell receptor beta chains from one sample in a study of blood T cell repertoires in COVID-19. TCRdb's table, derived via immunoSEQ multiplex PCR, lists solely in-frame clones and lacks some. The table includes nearly 55,000 clones, roughly nine tenths detected once. Input material: peripheral blood. The receptors were gathered from a woman aged 60-75 years with active or convalescent COVID-19. Both conserved end residues are part of each CDR3. Fields, in order: V gene, clone size, D gene, J gene, CDR3 protein, CDR3 DNA. D genes are given only for firm matches. A row's size may be missing; if present it is once, few, many or a size class.

V gene: TRBV27
clone size: NA
D gene: NA
J gene: TRBJ2-5
CDR3 protein: CASSFAKETQYF
CDR3 DNA: TGTGCCAGCAGTTTCGCTAAAGAGACCCAGTACTTC

V gene: TRBV28
clone size: NA
D gene: TRBD2
J gene: TRBJ2-4
CDR3 protein: CASKNGREWENIQYF
CDR3 DNA: TGTGCCAGCAAGAACGGGAGGGAATGGGAAAACATTCAGTACTTC

V gene: TRBV11-2
clone size: NA
D gene: NA
J gene: TRBJ1-5
CDR3 protein: CASSPGARSNQPQHF
CDR3 DNA: TGTGCCAGCAGCCCTGGGGCGAGGAGCAATCAGCCCCAGCATTTT

V gene: TRBV6-5
clone size: few
D gene: NA
J gene: TRBJ2-2
CDR3 protein: CASRTDFTGELFF
CDR3 DNA: TGTGCCAGCAGGACGGACTTTACCGGGGAGCTGTTTTTT

V gene: TRBV12-1
clone size: few
D gene: NA
J gene: TRBJ1-1
CDR3 protein: CASSSSYRGRRPPNTEAFF
CDR3 DNA: TGTGCCAGCAGCTCCAGCTACAGGGGGCGACGACCTCCTAACACTGAAGCTTTCTTT

V gene: TRBV7-8
clone size: once
D gene: NA
J gene: TRBJ1-1
CDR3 protein: CASSSTPEAFF
CDR3 DNA: TGTGCCAGCAGCTCGACACCTGAAGCTTTCTTT

V gene: TRBV28
clone size: NA
D gene: NA
J gene: TRBJ1-4
CDR3 protein: CASSLGGTNEKLFF
CDR3 DNA: TGTGCCAGCAGTTTAGGGGGCACTAATGAAAAACTGTTTTTT

V gene: TRBV5-1
clone size: once
D gene: TRBD1
J gene: TRBJ1-1
CDR3 protein: CASSPQGAQGEAFF
CDR3 DNA: TGCGCCAGCAGCCCACAGGGGGCTCAGGGTGAAGCTTTCTTT

V gene: TRBV7-2
clone size: NA
D gene: NA
J gene: TRBJ1-1
CDR3 protein: CASSTFPGLNTEAFF
CDR3 DNA: TGTGCCAGCAGCACGTTCCCAGGGCTGAACACTGAAGCTTTCTTT

V gene: TRBV21-1
clone size: NA
D gene: NA
J gene: TRBJ1-1
CDR3 protein: CASSKAGDSVMNTEAFF
CDR3 DNA: TGTGCCAGCAGCAAAGCTGGGGACAGCGTGATGAACACTGAAGCTTTCTTT

V gene: TRBV11-1
clone size: NA
D gene: NA
J gene: TRBJ2-1
CDR3 protein: CASSPRGWEQFF
CDR3 DNA: TGTGCCAGCAGCCCTCGGGGTTGGGAGCAGTTCTTC

V gene: TRBV28
clone size: few
D gene: NA
J gene: TRBJ1-2
CDR3 protein: CASSSDSQLYGYTF
CDR3 DNA: TGTGCCAGCAGTTCGGACTCCCAATTATATGGCTACACCTTC

V gene: TRBV9
clone size: NA
D gene: TRBD2
J gene: TRBJ2-3
CDR3 protein: CASSVVGGGYSTDTQYF
CDR3 DNA: TGTGCCAGCAGCGTAGTGGGGGGGGGTTATAGCACAGATACGCAGTATTTT

V gene: TRBV6-5
clone size: NA
D gene: NA
J gene: TRBJ1-4
CDR3 protein: CASSYWGNREGKLFF
CDR3 DNA: TGTGCCAGCAGTTACTGGGGAAACCGAGAGGGAAAACTGTTTTTT

V gene: TRBV7-9
clone size: NA
D gene: NA
J gene: TRBJ2-3
CDR3 protein: CASSTPRNLVTDTQYF
CDR3 DNA: TGTGCCAGCAGCACACCCAGGAACCTCGTCACAGATACGCAGTATTTT

V gene: TRBV28
clone size: NA
D gene: NA
J gene: TRBJ1-5
CDR3 protein: CASSLVGSQPQHF
CDR3 DNA: TGTGCCAGCAGTTTAGTCGGGAGTCAGCCCCAGCATTTT